The 32 T cell receptor beta chains below were found in one sample sequenced in a study of human T cells and chemical hapten exposure (dated by TCRdb to the early 2020s). Libraries were prepared through RACE. Sequencing instrument: NextSeq 500. TCRdb handled the public reads itself, with Q25 trimming in fastp and clone calling in MiXCR, and kept productive beta chains. Rows matching on CDR3 protein sequence are summarized as one entry with the most common DNA and genes. The table for this sample lists roughly 38,000 distinct CDR3 sequences; over 7.5% of them were counted only once. 26% of the sample comes from the top ten. This specimen's time point label, interpreted: patch test 3, about 24 weeks after DPC sensitization. The label giving this sample's treatment or condition can be read as: therapeutic diphenylcyclopropenone sensitization with weekly scalp DPC. Total RNA was isolated from unfractionated whole blood collected in Tempus Blood RNA tubes.

The starting material was whole blood, obtained in connection with sensitization to the hapten diphenylcyclopropenone (DPC). The receptor set was obtained from a man between 50 and 59 years old with alopecia areata. Some clones in this sample may be carry-over from other donors' samples.

V gene TRBV10-2 combines with J gene TRBJ2-7; 8 bases are shared with TRBD1. Germline loops: CDR1 WSHSY, CDR2 SAAADI. The J segment lost 3 bases and the V segment lost 0 bases, leaving 7 bases of the junction unmatched. The CDR3 consists of 16 residues. The CDR3 spells CASSESGRQGNYEQYF. For the CDR3, the DNA is TGCGCCAGCAGTGAGTCAGGGAGACAGGGGAACTACGAGCAGTACTTC.

This clonotype was counted many times. The chain carries TRBV12-3 or TRBV12-4 and TRBJ2-2; D is unresolved. The CDR3 is made up of 13 amino acids. V shed 5 bases and J shed 6 bases, with 10 bases lying between them. CDR3 loop: CASSLSLPGELFF. CDR3 coding DNA: TGTGCCAGCAGTCTAAGTTTGCCCGGGGAGCTGTTTTTT.

This clonotype was counted many times. This chain uses TRBV16 with TRBJ2-1; 10 bases are a match to TRBD2. The CDR3 contains 16 residues. The J segment lost 3 bases and the V segment lost 7 bases, leaving 9 bases of the junction unmatched. Germline-derived CDR1 and CDR2 are KGHSY and FQNENV. The CDR3 here is CASTPGAGGFYNEQFF. CDR3 coding DNA: TGTGCCAGCACGCCTGGAGCGGGAGGGTTCTACAATGAGCAGTTCTTC.

J is TRBJ1-5 and V is TRBV6-6; 7 nucleotides line up with TRBD1. Germline assignment: CDR1 MNHNY and CDR2 SVGAGI (reference sequence). CDR3 length: 16 amino acids. Germline trimming cut 7 bases from V and 1 base from J; bases unmatched to any gene: 10. Written as DNA, the CDR3 is TGTGCCAGCACGATGACAGGGAGGTCAAGCAATCAGCCCCAGCATTTT. Amino acid sequence: CASTMTGRSSNQPQHF.

This clonotype has at least ten counts. The gene calls are TRBV18 and TRBJ2-7; perhaps D is TRBD1 or TRBD2 (5 bases each). This CDR3 region has 13 residues. Per germline, CDR1 KGHSH and CDR2 LQKENI. The ends were cut back, 1 base at V and 6 bases at J, with 10 bases in the middle. CDR3 loop: CASSPRRAGEQYF. CDR3 nucleotide sequence: TGTGCCAGCTCACCACGCAGGGCGGGCGAGCAGTACTTC.

The V gene is TRBV7-8, the J gene TRBJ2-3, with a possible D match to TRBD2 (5 bases). The CDR3 extends over 14 amino acids. V lost 3 bases and J lost 6, with 13 bases in between. Looked up from germline, CDR1 is SGHVS and CDR2 is FQNEAQ. The DNA for the CDR3 is TGTGCCAGCAGCTTTCTAGCTCTGGCTGATACGCAGTATTTT. Protein sequence: CASSFLALADTQYF.

The rearrangement uses TRBV5-1 and TRBJ2-3, with TRBD1 as a possible D gene (5 bases). Trimming stripped 4 bases from V and 2 bases from J, with 20 bases between. This CDR3 region has 17 residues. The V gene's germline CDR1 is SGHRS and CDR2 YFSETQ. The CDR3 DNA is TGCGCCAGCAGCCCGACAGCCGGCGAACTACTCACAGATACGCAGTATTTT. Amino acid sequence: CASSPTAGELLTDTQYF.

For this clonotype: This sequence may be a read error, since a much larger clone differs from it by one base. The chain has TRBV5-1 and TRBJ2-5; D may be TRBD2 (6 bases). The V gene's germline CDR1 is SGHRS and CDR2 YFSETQ. Trimming took off 0 bases at V and 4 bases at J, with 13 bases between the two ends. The length of the CDR3 is 15 residues. DNA of the CDR3: TGCGCCAGCAGCTTGGTTTCGGGAGATGTAGAGACCCAGTACTTC. This sequence encodes CASSLVSGDVETQYF.

This clonotype showed up many times. The gene calls are TRBV29-1 and TRBJ2-1; no clear D gene. Germline V lookup: CDR1 SQVTM, CDR2 ANQGSEA. This CDR3 has 12 residues. V was shortened by 4 bases and J by 6 bases, with 10 bases between the two germline ends. The CDR3: CSVGEAGNEQFF. The DNA for the CDR3 is TGCAGCGTTGGAGAGGCAGGCAATGAGCAGTTCTTC.

This clonotype was recorded at least ten times. This chain connects TRBV18 to TRBJ2-7, with 9 bases aligning to TRBD1. V lost 6 bases and J lost 1; bases outside the gene matches: 4. Germline assignment: CDR1 KGHSH and CDR2 LQKENI. The CDR3 contains 14 residues. CDR3 coding DNA: TGTGCCAGCTCCTGGACAGGGGATTCCTACGAGCAGTACTTC. This gives the protein CASSWTGDSYEQYF.

This clonotype was seen many times. The chain employs TRBV19 and TRBJ2-7; 8 nucleotides agree with TRBD2. The V gene end was trimmed by 8 bases and the J gene end by 3 bases; junction bases not matched to a gene: 6. CDR1 and CDR2 from the germline V gene are LNHDA and SQIVND (reference sequence). The CDR3 has 13 amino acids. CDR3 residues: CASGTRGSYEQYF. The CDR3 DNA reads TGTGCCAGTGGGACTAGAGGGAGCTACGAGCAGTACTTC.

The genes are TRBV24-1 and TRBJ2-1; 8 nucleotides line up with TRBD2. This CDR3 is built from 14 residues. Germline V CDR1 and CDR2: KGHDR, SFDVKD. The V gene end was trimmed by 5 bases and the J gene end by 3 bases; junction bases not matched to a gene: 2. The DNA for the CDR3 is TGTGCCACCAGTGGCGCGGGAGGCTACAATGAGCAGTTCTTC. Protein sequence: CATSGAGGYNEQFF.

This clonotype was observed at least ten times. The V call is TRBV4-1, the J call TRBJ2-7; tentative D call: TRBD2 (5 bases). The CDR3 totals 13 residues. V was clipped by 1 base and J by 3 bases, with 7 bases between them. Germline V gene sequence: CDR1 MGHRA, CDR2 YSYEKL. CDR3 sequence: CASSQGGFYEQYF. The DNA for the CDR3 is TGCGCCAGCAGCCAAGGAGGGTTCTACGAGCAGTACTTC.

Ten or more counts support this clonotype. V is TRBV3-1 and J is TRBJ2-7, with D hard to call. The V end was cut by 0 bases, the J end by 3 bases, with 6 bases between. This CDR3 spans 13 amino acids. CDR1 and CDR2 from the germline V gene are LGHDT and YNNKEL (reference sequence). For the CDR3, the DNA is TGTGCCAGCAGCCAAGAAATGGGCTACGAGCAGTACTTC. This sequence encodes CASSQEMGYEQYF.

Many counts were recorded for this clonotype. The chain recombines TRBV5-1 with TRBJ2-3, with TRBD1 as a possible D gene (5 bases). This CDR3 is 12 amino acids long. Germline CDR1 is SGHRS and CDR2 is YFSETQ. V lost 1 base and J 5 bases, leaving 5 bases between the germline ends. The CDR3 coding sequence is TGCGCCAGCAGCTTGCAGGGAGATACGCAGTATTTT. Translated: CASSLQGDTQYF.

This clonotype was seen repeatedly, ten times or more. J is TRBJ2-3 and V is TRBV6-6; 11 nucleotides line up with TRBD1. The V segment lost 4 bases and the J segment 8 bases; nucleotides outside the gene matches: 2. CDR3 size: 13 residues. CDR1 MNHNY and CDR2 SVGAGI come from the germline V gene (reference sequence). CDR3 amino acids: CASSSGQGGTQYF. The CDR3 DNA sequence: TGTGCCAGCAGTTCGGGACAGGGGGGTACGCAGTATTTT.

The J gene is TRBJ1-5, the V gene TRBV7-2, with D unresolved. V was shortened by 1 base and J by 9 bases, with 13 bases between the two germline ends. The CDR3 consists of 14 residues. Germline-derived CDR1 and CDR2 are SGHTA and FQGNSA. The chain's CDR3 is CASSLGAAWRPQHF. CDR3 sequence (DNA): TGTGCCAGCAGCTTAGGGGCAGCGTGGCGGCCCCAGCATTTT.

The V call is TRBV19, the J call TRBJ1-5, with a possible D match to TRBD1 (6 bases). V lost 5 bases and J lost 6, with 17 bases in between. From germline, CDR1 is LNHDA and CDR2 SQIVND (reference sequence). This CDR3 is built from 15 residues. The CDR3: CASSFNRDQGQPQHF. CDR3 DNA: TGTGCCAGTAGTTTTAACAGGGACCAGGGTCAGCCCCAGCATTTT.

The rearrangement joins TRBV5-1 to TRBJ2-3; D possibly corresponds to TRBD1 (6 bases). This CDR3 has 15 residues. The germline V gene encodes CDR1 SGHRS and CDR2 YFSETQ. The V end lost 0 bases, the J end lost 3 bases, and 11 bases lay between the germline ends. The DNA for the CDR3 is TGCGCCAGCAGCTTGGCAGGGGAAGGAACAGATACGCAGTATTTT. Translating gives CASSLAGEGTDTQYF.

This clonotype was counted at least ten times. The chain couples TRBV11-2 to TRBJ2-7; tentative D call: TRBD2 (5 bases). Trimming pared 1 base from V and 7 bases from J, leaving 20 bases between. The CDR3 length is 16 residues. The germline V gene encodes CDR1 SGHAT and CDR2 FQNNGV. CDR3 loop: CASSLAALAGIVEQYF. The CDR3 DNA sequence: TGTGCCAGCAGCTTAGCAGCCCTAGCAGGCATCGTAGAGCAGTACTTC.

The chain combines TRBV29-1 with TRBJ2-1; 13 bases agree with TRBD2. The V segment lost 6 bases and the J segment 7 bases; nucleotides outside the gene matches: 6. This CDR3 has 14 residues. Germline values: CDR1 SQVTM, CDR2 ANQGSEA. The CDR3 coding sequence is TGCAGCGTCGAGACTAGCGGGAGGAGAAATGAGCAGTTCTTC. Translated: CSVETSGRRNEQFF.

This clonotype was recorded many times. The genes are TRBV6-5 and TRBJ1-2; the D gene is possibly TRBD1 (5 bases). Germline-derived CDR1 and CDR2 are MNHEY and SVGAGI. The CDR3 covers 14 residues. V dropped 0 bases and J dropped 6 bases, with 11 bases sitting between them. The CDR3 sequence is CASSYSRGNHGYTF. The CDR3 bases are TGTGCCAGCAGTTACTCGCGGGGGAATCATGGCTACACCTTC.

This clonotype has more than one count but fewer than ten. The J gene is TRBJ2-7, the V gene TRBV15, with unresolved D. Germline CDR1 LNHNV, CDR2 YYDKDF (reference sequence). The CDR3 loop spans 13 amino acids. Trimming left V 0 bases short and J 7 bases short, with 10 bases between. As DNA, the CDR3 is TGTGCCACCAGCAGAGATGGTGGCCTTGAGCAGTACTTC. The encoded protein is CATSRDGGLEQYF. Full variable domain (remainder filled in from reference TRBV15 and TRBJ2-7): DAMVIQNPRYQVTQFGKPVTLSCSQTLNHNVMYWYQQKSSQAPKLLFHYYDKDFNNEADTPDNFQSRRPNTSFCFLDIRSPGLGDTAMYLCATSRDGGLEQYFGPGTRLTVT.

This clonotype occurred many times. The chain couples TRBV19 to TRBJ2-7; 9 bases line up with TRBD1. Germline V gene lookup returns CDR1 LNHDA and CDR2 SQIVND (reference sequence). With 5 bases clipped from V and 4 bases from J, the junction kept 9 bases outside the gene matches. CDR3 length: 15 residues. CDR3 in amino acids: CASSESGQGLYEQYF. For the CDR3, the DNA is TGTGCCAGTAGTGAATCGGGACAGGGACTATACGAGCAGTACTTC.

The gene calls are TRBV27 and TRBJ2-1; 7 positions match TRBD1. V was clipped by 6 bases and J by 3 bases; unmatched bases: 5. CDR3 size: 14 residues. CDR1 is MNHEY and CDR2 is SMNVEV in the germline V gene (reference sequence). CDR3 nucleotides: TGTGCCAGCAGATGGGCAGGGGGCTACAATGAGCAGTTCTTC. This gives the protein CASRWAGGYNEQFF.

Points on this clonotype: This may be a read error: a much more frequent sequence differs by one nucleotide. The chain has TRBV6-6 and TRBJ2-2; D gene ambiguous. The germline V gene encodes CDR1 MNHNY and CDR2 SVGAGI (reference sequence). The CDR3 length is 13 residues. V lost 8 bases, J lost 4 bases, and 11 bases lay in between. The CDR3 DNA follows: TGTGCCAGCGGGAAGGGATCCACCGGGGAGCTGTTTTTT. Amino acids: CASGKGSTGELFF.

This clonotype was found many times. The rearrangement joins TRBV18 to TRBJ1-5; D unclear. Germline assignment: CDR1 KGHSH and CDR2 LQKENI. V dropped 3 bases and J dropped 5 bases, with 8 bases sitting between them. This CDR3 contains 13 residues. The CDR3 sequence: CASSPGVYQPQHF. The CDR3 nucleotides are TGTGCCAGCTCACCGGGAGTTTATCAGCCCCAGCATTTT.

The CDR3 is CSVAPYNEQFF. The CDR3 nucleotides are TGCAGCGTCGCCCCTTACAATGAGCAGTTCTTC. The chain links TRBV29-1 to TRBJ2-1; no clear D gene. The CDR3 is 11 residues long. The germline V gene has CDR1 SQVTM and CDR2 ANQGSEA. With 6 bases removed from V and 4 bases from J, the gap between germline ends came to 7 bases.

This clonotype has ten or more counts. The chain carries TRBV7-2 and TRBJ1-2; D not certain. The CDR3 runs to 14 residues. Germline CDR1 SGHTA, CDR2 FQGNSA. Trimming removed 3 bases from V and 6 bases from J, with 14 bases in between. The CDR3 coding sequence is TGTGCCAGCAGCTTGGGCATACTACCCAATGGCTACACCTTC. It encodes CASSLGILPNGYTF. Based on the CDR3 plus reference TRBV7-2 and TRBJ1-2, the full variable domain is GAGVSQSPSNKVTEKGKDVELRCDPISGHTALYWYRQSLGQGLEFLIYFQGNSAPDKSGLPSDRFSAERTGGSVSTLTIQRTQQEDSAVYLCASSLGILPNGYTFGSGTRLTVV.

This clonotype was counted many times. The J gene is TRBJ1-2, the V gene TRBV4-1; tentative D call: TRBD1 (6 bases). This CDR3 region has 16 residues. V gave up 4 bases and J gave up 0 bases, with 15 bases separating them. The germline CDR1 and CDR2 sequences are MGHRA and YSYEKL. The CDR3 spells CASSPPARGSNYGYTF. In DNA, the CDR3 is TGCGCCAGCAGCCCACCTGCCAGGGGCTCTAACTATGGCTACACCTTC.

This clonotype occurred a few times. The gene calls are TRBV28 and TRBJ2-1; the match to TRBD2 covers 11 bases. Germline loops: CDR1 MDHEN, CDR2 SYDVKM. The CDR3 is 16 amino acids. After removal of 6 bases from V and 4 bases from J, the junction contained 8 bases not matched to a gene. This chain's CDR3 is CASSIIAGGIYNEQFF. The CDR3 nucleotides read TGTGCCAGCAGCATCATAGCGGGAGGGATTTACAATGAGCAGTTCTTC.

The chain recombines TRBV10-3 with TRBJ2-1; 11 bases agree with TRBD2. The CDR3 runs to 16 residues. The germline CDR1 and CDR2 sequences are ENHRY and SYGVKD. V lost 3 bases to trimming and J lost 0 bases; unmatched junction nucleotides: 1. The CDR3 region is CAISETSGSSYNEQFF. Written as DNA, the CDR3 is TGTGCCATCAGTGAAACTAGCGGGAGCTCCTACAATGAGCAGTTCTTC.